This T cell receptor (beta chain) was identified in a study of shared clonotypes between healthy human individuals. Overall study: CD4 naive and CD4 memory each took three plates per donor, while CD8 naive took two and CD8 memory one.

Clones were sequenced by immunoSEQ multiplex PCR, and TCRdb holds only the in-frame ones, with some missing. The table has fewer than 850,000 clones, about 78% seen once. Study-level points and caveats: An effect of sequencing depth on clonotype sharing among donors was expected.

With respect to this clone: As yet, its antigen is unknown.

The sample taken for sequencing was memory CD4+ T cells sorted from blood. As to subset: CD45RA-negative fraction. This TCR derives from a woman aged 30 to 39 in good health.

CDR3 DNA sequence: TGTGCCAGTACCCCCTCCCCCCCCGGGACAGGGGTCTACAATGAGCAGTTCTTC. It encodes CASTPSPPGTGVYNEQFF. The gene calls are TRBV19 and TRBJ2-1; TRBD1 agrees at 10 bases. There are 18 residues in the CDR3. CDR1 and CDR2 from the germline V gene are LNHDA and SQIVND (reference sequence). The ends lost 7 bases at V and 3 bases at J; junction bases unmatched: 15.